This paragraph reports one T cell receptor beta chain. Trimming took 6 bases from V and 0 from J, leaving 8 bases between them. CDR1 MDHEN and CDR2 SYDVKM come from the germline V gene. The CDR3 extends over 13 amino acids. The sample is drawn from a study of blood T cell repertoires in COVID-19. Study-wide context: Some COVID-19 samples were acute and others convalescent; all came from the United States, Italy and Spain. PBMCs, B-cell-depleted T cells, or T cells were the source of the cDNA or gDNA that made up the material.

In the authors' methods: Using reference gene primer amplification, nucleated cell counts were estimated. Method: immunoSEQ multiplex PCR; TCRdb's copy keeps in-frame clones and lacks some. V and J calls and clone size are those listed in that table; D and trimming were worked out from the DNA. The table includes about 50,000 clones, about 89% detected once. Sequenced sample: peripheral blood. This TCR derives from a human donor in a cohort sampled during active COVID-19. The genes are TRBV28 and TRBJ1-1; a weak D match, TRBD1 (5 bases). The DNA for the CDR3 is TGTGCCAGCAGCTTACAGGTGAACACTGAAGCTTTCTTT. Its translation is CASSLQVNTEAFF.